The 18 T cell receptor beta chains below come from one sample, sequenced in a study of vaccination effects on CD4 cells after COVID-19. Expansion with viral peptide pools was applied to antigen-specific CD4+ T cells by the ViraFEST assay prior to sequencing. Upon completion of under eleven days in culture, CD4+ T cells were isolated. Vaccinees lacked prior SARS-CoV-2 infection and tested negative for nucleocapsid antibodies. The antigens of these receptors remain unknown. Profiling relied on immunoSEQ multiplex PCR, and the TCRdb table lists in-frame clones only, not all of them. The sample has tens of thousands of clones; approximately 72% are singletons. The sample was CD4+ T cells from PBMCs cultured with HCoV-OC43 spike peptides, taken before COVID-19 vaccination. Subset specified: HCoV-OC43 spike overlapping peptide pool stimulation. These receptor sequences come from a human donor who received a COVID-19 vaccine.

This clone was counted only a few times. This rearrangement joins TRBV3-1 (or the pseudogene TRBV3-2) to TRBJ2-2, with D hard to call. The CDR3 runs 12 residues. V was cut by 9 bases and J by 3 bases, with 8 bases left in between. The germline V gene has CDR1 LGHDT and CDR2 YNNKEL (reference sequence). Written as DNA, the CDR3 is TGTGCCAGTCGACGGGACACCGGGGAGCTGTTTTTT. Protein product: CASRRDTGELFF.

The chain employs TRBV9 and TRBJ2-1; D possibly corresponds to TRBD2 (6 bases). Germline CDR1 and CDR2: SGDLS and YYNGEE. V was cut by 0 bases and J by 13 bases, with 14 bases left in between. CDR3 length: 13 residues. The CDR3 DNA reads TGTGCCAGCAGCGTAGCTATGGCGGGGACTCAGTTCTTC. Translation: CASSVAMAGTQFF.

V and J are TRBV3-1 (or the pseudogene TRBV3-2) and TRBJ2-5; D is undetermined. V gave up 3 bases and J gave up 5 bases, with 13 bases separating them. The CDR3 is 14 residues long. Germline V gene sequence: CDR1 LGHDT, CDR2 YNNKEL (reference sequence). The CDR3 protein is CASSHNRVVETQYF. The CDR3 DNA reads as TGTGCCAGCAGCCATAATCGGGTGGTGGAGACCCAGTACTTC.

The chain has TRBV6-6 and TRBJ2-5, with 13 bases identical to TRBD2. The germline V gene encodes CDR1 MNHNY and CDR2 SVGAGI (reference sequence). Trimming cost V 6 bases and J 5 bases; bases outside gene matches: 0. CDR3 length equals 13 residues. CDR3: CASRLAGGETQYF. The CDR3 DNA sequence: TGTGCCAGCAGACTAGCGGGGGGGGAGACCCAGTACTTC.

Only a few counts were recorded for this clone. The chain carries TRBV11-3 and TRBJ1-1; D may be TRBD1 (6 bases). Germline-derived CDR1 and CDR2 are SGHNT and YENEEA. The V end lost 4 bases, the J end lost 5 bases, and 14 bases lay between the germline ends. This CDR3 contains 14 residues. The CDR3 loop is CASSSDSGGTEAFF. In nucleotides, the CDR3 is TGTGCCAGCAGCTCGGACAGCGGAGGGACTGAAGCTTTCTTT.

J is TRBJ2-3 and V is TRBV24-1; maybe TRBD2 (6 bases). This CDR3 contains 15 residues. The ends were cut back, 5 bases at V and 0 bases at J, with 11 bases in the middle. Germline V gene lookup returns CDR1 KGHDR and CDR2 SFDVKD. Here the CDR3 DNA reads TGTGCCACCAGTGTAGGAAGCGGGAGCACAGATACGCAGTATTTT. This translates into CATSVGSGSTDTQYF.

V gene TRBV10-2 combines with J gene TRBJ1-2; possible D gene TRBD1, 5 bases. Germline V gene lookup returns CDR1 WSHSY and CDR2 SAAADI. Trimming pared 6 bases from V and 8 bases from J, leaving 19 bases between. This CDR3 contains 14 residues. The CDR3 sequence is CASRDIDTGRGYTF. The CDR3 DNA reads TGCGCCAGCAGGGACATCGACACCGGTCGAGGCTACACCTTC.

J is TRBJ2-3 and V is TRBV6-5; the match to TRBD1 covers 11 bases. CDR1 and CDR2 from the germline V gene are MNHEY and SVGAGI. With V trimmed by 6 bases and J by 2 bases, 4 bases remained unmatched. The CDR3 is made up of 15 amino acids. The CDR3 DNA reads as TGTGCCAGCAGGGACAGGGGGCGGGACACAGATACGCAGTATTTT. It specifies CASRDRGRDTDTQYF.

This clone turned up a few times. The chain has TRBV2 and TRBJ2-2; D remains ambiguous. Trimming shortened V by 4 bases and J by 8 bases, and 14 bases separated the two germline ends. Germline V lookup: CDR1 SNHLY, CDR2 FYNNEI. The length of the CDR3 is 14 residues. The CDR3 protein is CASSAVLVKGELFF. The CDR3 DNA follows: TGTGCCAGCAGTGCTGTTTTAGTAAAGGGGGAGCTGTTTTTT.

The chain links TRBV28 to TRBJ2-7; D is unresolved. CDR1 is MDHEN, CDR2 SYDVKM, per germline. This CDR3 is built from 12 residues. The V end was cut by 9 bases, the J end by 3 bases, with 12 bases between. CDR3 nucleotides: TGTGCCAGTCCGCCAGGCTTCTACGAGCAGTACGTC. Amino acid sequence: CASPPGFYEQYV.

Written as DNA, the CDR3 is TGTGCCAGCAGTCCGCGGGGGTTCTCCTACAATGAGCAGTTCTTC. Amino acids: CASSPRGFSYNEQFF. The chain is built from TRBV7-2 and TRBJ2-1; 7 nucleotides agree with TRBD2. Germline loops: CDR1 SGHTA, CDR2 FQGNSA. V shed 6 bases, J shed 0 bases, and the junction held 5 bases outside the gene matches. This CDR3 region has 15 residues.

The gene calls are TRBV28 and TRBJ2-5; possible D gene TRBD2, 5 bases. Germline-derived CDR1 and CDR2 are MDHEN and SYDVKM. This CDR3 is built from 10 residues. V was shortened by 10 bases and J by 5 bases, with 8 bases between the two germline ends. CDR3 region: CATGGETQYF. In DNA, the CDR3 is TGTGCCACCGGCGGGGAGACCCAGTACTTC.

This clone came up a few times. V is TRBV5-5 and J is TRBJ1-1; TRBD1 matches 9 bases. The germline CDR1 and CDR2 sequences are SGHKS and YYEKEE (reference sequence). This CDR3 is built from 17 residues. Trimming cost V 4 bases and J 1 base; bases outside gene matches: 11. The CDR3 protein is CASSRPPGQGGNTEAFF. The CDR3 DNA sequence: TGTGCCAGCAGCCGACCGCCGGGACAGGGAGGGAACACTGAAGCTTTCTTT.

The chain recombines TRBV6-5 with TRBJ2-5; possibly TRBD1 for D (5 bases). The CDR3 totals 15 residues. The V and J ends lost 6 bases and 5 bases respectively, with 19 bases between them. CDR1 and CDR2 from the germline V gene are MNHEY and SVGAGI. The CDR3 bases are TGTGCCAGCAGGTTTAAGGGGATGGGCGTGGAGACCCAGTACTTC. Amino acids: CASRFKGMGVETQYF.

A few counts support this clone. This chain joins TRBV7-2 and TRBJ1-2; D not certain. V lost 1 base, J lost 3 bases, and 12 bases lay in between. Germline loops: CDR1 SGHTA, CDR2 FQGNSA. The CDR3 loop spans 15 amino acids. In nucleotides, the CDR3 is TGTGCCAGCAGCTTAGGTCTGGGGATCGACTATGGCTACACCTTC. It translates to CASSLGLGIDYGYTF.

The rearrangement joins TRBV12-1 to TRBJ1-3. TRBV12-1 is an annotated pseudogene. The CDR3 loop spans 14 amino acids. CDR3 DNA: TGTGCCAGCAGCTTTGCGGTGGGTGGAAACACCATATATTTT. Protein sequence: CASSFAVGGNTIYF.

V is TRBV7-2 and J is TRBJ1-5; weak D call: TRBD1 (6 bases). Germline CDR1 SGHTA, CDR2 FQGNSA. Trimming left V 5 bases short and J 4 bases short, with 12 bases between. The CDR3 is 14 amino acids. In nucleotides, the CDR3 is TGTGCCAGCAGCCTCGGGACACCGAATCAGCCCCAGCATTTT. It codes for CASSLGTPNQPQHF.

This clone has more than one count but fewer than ten. The V and J genes are TRBV18 and TRBJ2-5, with 7 bases matching TRBD1. From germline, CDR1 is KGHSH and CDR2 LQKENI. V trimming: 6 bases; J trimming: 6 bases; junction bases outside the gene matches: 10. The CDR3 is 14 residues long. The CDR3 loop is CASSHDRVEQTQYF. In nucleotides, the CDR3 is TGTGCCAGCTCCCACGACAGGGTAGAACAGACCCAGTACTTC.